Listed here are 8 T cell receptor beta chains from one sample, sequenced in a study of blood T cell repertoires in COVID-19. Libraries were prepared by immunoSEQ multiplex PCR; TCRdb keeps only in-frame clonotypes and omits some of them. The sample includes approximately 270,000 clones, nearly 90% of them seen just once. The sequenced sample consisted of peripheral blood. Receptors originate from a man in his late teens or twenties with active or convalescent COVID-19.

The rearrangement uses TRBV19 and TRBJ2-5, with 7 bases aligning to TRBD1. Germline lookup yields CDR1 LNHDA and CDR2 SQIVND (reference sequence). This CDR3 has 15 amino acids. V trimming: 5 bases; J trimming: 1 base; junction bases outside the gene matches: 7. CDR3: CASSGDRAPQETQYF. The CDR3 coding sequence is TGTGCCAGTAGTGGAGACAGGGCCCCCCAAGAGACCCAGTACTTC. Complete variable domain (other parts from reference TRBV19 and TRBJ2-5): DGGITQSPKYLFRKEGQNVTLSCEQNLNHDAMYWYRQDPGQGLRLIYYSQIVNDFQKGDIAEGYSVSREKKESFPLTVTSAQKNPTAFYLCASSGDRAPQETQYFGPGTRLLVL.

Only one count was recorded for this clone. The CDR3 reads CASQGSSGNTIYF. The CDR3 DNA reads as TGTGCCTCTCAGGGTAGTTCTGGAAACACCATATATTTT. This chain joins TRBV30 and TRBJ1-3; maybe TRBD1 (5 bases). CDR3 length: 13 residues. The ends were cut back, 7 bases at V and 1 base at J, with 11 bases in the middle. Germline values: CDR1 GTSNPN, CDR2 SVGIG (reference sequence).

The rearrangement uses TRBV5-4 and TRBJ1-1, with D uncertain. This CDR3 has 15 amino acids. V was clipped by 4 bases and J by 5 bases, with 18 bases between them. The germline V gene has CDR1 SGHNT and CDR2 YYREEE (reference sequence). The CDR3 DNA reads TGTGCCAGCAGCCGCGGCCGGTCGCTGGCAACTGAAGCTTTCTTT. Amino acid sequence: CASSRGRSLATEAFF. Looking up the rest from reference TRBV5-4 and TRBJ1-1 gives the full variable domain: ETGVTQSPTHLIKTRGQQVTLRCSSQSGHNTVSWYQQALGQGPQFIFQYYREEENGRGNFPPRFSGLQFPNYSSELNVNALELDDSALYLCASSRGRSLATEAFFGQGTRLTVV.

This rearrangement joins TRBV28 to TRBJ1-6, with D hard to call. The V end lost 5 bases, the J end lost 3 bases, and 8 bases lay between the germline ends. This CDR3 comprises 14 residues. Germline values: CDR1 MDHEN, CDR2 SYDVKM. The CDR3 sequence: CASSSGSYNSPLHF. The CDR3 DNA reads TGTGCCAGCAGTAGCGGTAGCTATAATTCACCCCTCCACTTT.

The chain uses TRBV18 and TRBJ1-2, with TRBD1 identical over 12 bases. There are 16 residues in the CDR3. Germline trimming cut 5 bases from V and 9 bases from J; bases unmatched to any gene: 13. Germline V gene data show CDR1 as KGHSH and CDR2 as LQKENI. CDR3 in amino acids: CASSSGTGGLSGSYTF. The CDR3 bases are TGTGCCAGCTCATCCGGGACAGGGGGCTTGTCGGGGAGCTACACCTTC.

This chain joins TRBV2 and TRBJ2-5, with 11 bases that match TRBD2. The CDR3 consists of 16 residues. Losses at the gene ends were 4 bases for V and 5 bases for J; bases not matched to a gene: 9. Germline V gives CDR1 SNHLY, CDR2 FYNNEI. For the CDR3, the DNA is TGTGCCAGCAGTGTAGGGACTAGCGGTTCGGGGGAGACCCAGTACTTC. Its translation is CASSVGTSGSGETQYF.

The gene calls are TRBV27 and TRBJ1-2; the D is unclear. The CDR3 runs 14 residues. Per germline, CDR1 MNHEY and CDR2 SMNVEV (reference sequence). Trimming took off 0 bases at V and 7 bases at J, with 12 bases between the two ends. CDR3 coding DNA: TGTGCCAGCAGTTTATCGCCGTCGACGGGTGGCTACACCTTC. Translation: CASSLSPSTGGYTF.

The chain employs TRBV4-3 and TRBJ2-2, with D unclear. Trimming pared 0 bases from V and 6 bases from J, leaving 17 bases between. Germline CDR1 and CDR2: LGHNA and YSLEER. The CDR3 loop spans 17 amino acids. The CDR3 DNA reads TGCGCCAGCAGCCAAGATCTTGGTATCGGAGCGCCCGGGGAGCTGTTTTTT. This codes for CASSQDLGIGAPGELFF.